This T cell receptor beta chain was identified during a study of metastatic and nonmetastatic thyroid tumors. Whole-study findings and limits: Benign nodules were reported to have significantly lower TCR beta diversity than malignant thyroid tumors, in blood and tumor.

With 5 bases clipped from V and 4 bases from J, the junction kept 7 bases outside the gene matches. Germline V gives CDR1 SNHLY, CDR2 FYNNEI. The CDR3 is 15 residues long. This clone was observed many times. Its antigen remains unidentified. Authors' methods: What underpinned the distant-metastasis classifier for papillary thyroid cancer was the set of CDR3 differences across clinicopathological groups. TCRdb reanalyzed the PCR reads via MiXCR. These V and J calls derive from TCRdb rather than the authors' analysis. The sample shows fewer than 35,000 clones, roughly 15% of them seen only once. No patient received treatment before thyroid surgery.

Sequenced sample: blood. The chain uses TRBV2 and TRBJ2-3, with TRBD1 identical over 9 bases. This clonotype originated in a male donor with papillary thyroid cancer or a benign thyroid nodule (not recorded which). Some clones in this sample may be carry-over from other donors' samples. The CDR3 nucleotides are TGTGCCAGCAGTATAACGGGACAGGGTGCAGATACGCAGTATTTT. This sequence encodes CASSITGQGADTQYF.